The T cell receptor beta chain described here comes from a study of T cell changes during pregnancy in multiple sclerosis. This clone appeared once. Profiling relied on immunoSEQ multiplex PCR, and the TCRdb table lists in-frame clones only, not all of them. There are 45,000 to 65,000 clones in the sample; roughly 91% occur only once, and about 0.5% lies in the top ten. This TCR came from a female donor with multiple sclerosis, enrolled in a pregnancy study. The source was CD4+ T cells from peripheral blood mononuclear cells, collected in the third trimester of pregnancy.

The CDR3 DNA follows: TGTGCCAGTAGTAGAGGACAGGGGAACTATGGCTACACCTTC. Translated: CASSRGQGNYGYTF. This rearrangement joins TRBV19 to TRBJ1-2; the match to TRBD1 covers 9 bases. Germline loops: CDR1 LNHDA, CDR2 SQIVND (reference sequence). V shed 4 bases and J 2 bases; nucleotides not matched to a gene: 2. The CDR3 consists of 14 residues.